This T cell receptor beta chain was sequenced for a study of T-cell reconstitution after alpha-beta-depleted transplantation in children. Findings and limits, study-wide: Expanded graft clones numbering several hundred reportedly gave rise to alpha-beta T cells about two months after transplant.

Regarding this clonotype: What it binds is unknown.

Unique molecular identifiers were incorporated into the prepared TCRbeta library. TCRdb processed the PCR reads anew with MiXCR; each CDR3 protein has one entry. Among 100,000 or so distinct CDR3 sequences listed, roughly 6% were seen once. This CDR3 is 16 amino acids long. V lost 2 bases and J lost 3, with 16 bases in between. Specimen: PBMCs, mostly from graft donor cells, collected 60 days after TCRalphabeta/CD19-depleted stem cell transplant. The source of this sequence is a female patient aged 2-15 years who had a stem cell transplant for Fanconi anemia, so the T cells may come from the graft donor. The V and J genes are TRBV12-3 or TRBV12-4 and TRBJ1-2, with D possibly being TRBD1 (6 bases). The CDR3 coding sequence is TGTGCCAGCAGTTTAAATAGAATTGGACAGTACTATGGCTACACCTTC. Translating it yields CASSLNRIGQYYGYTF.